This T cell receptor beta chain appears in the sequencing data of a study of shared clonotypes between healthy human individuals. Study information: Two women and a few men aged 18 to 49 made up the donors. Study-level results: Owing to a small donor count, the genetic and exposure-history diversity represented was limited.

Germline values: CDR1 MNHEY, CDR2 SMNVEV (reference sequence). This CDR3 is built from 14 residues. Trimming took off 4 bases at V and 2 bases at J, with 10 bases between the two ends. Terminally differentiated effector memory CD45RA+ cells were excluded by CCR7 positive selection of CD45RO-negative cells. Profiled with immunoSEQ multiplex PCR; TCRdb holds only in-frame clones, not every one. The data contain more than 550,000 clones, under 95% of them singletons. The sample holds one count of this clone. What it binds is not known. The V call is TRBV27, the J call TRBJ2-3; D is unclear. This receptor was taken from a man aged 25-45 years in good health. Sequencing was carried out using naive CD8+ T cells sorted from blood. The CDR3 spells CASSWLQHTDTQYF. The DNA for the CDR3 is TGTGCCAGCAGTTGGCTGCAGCACACAGATACGCAGTATTTT.